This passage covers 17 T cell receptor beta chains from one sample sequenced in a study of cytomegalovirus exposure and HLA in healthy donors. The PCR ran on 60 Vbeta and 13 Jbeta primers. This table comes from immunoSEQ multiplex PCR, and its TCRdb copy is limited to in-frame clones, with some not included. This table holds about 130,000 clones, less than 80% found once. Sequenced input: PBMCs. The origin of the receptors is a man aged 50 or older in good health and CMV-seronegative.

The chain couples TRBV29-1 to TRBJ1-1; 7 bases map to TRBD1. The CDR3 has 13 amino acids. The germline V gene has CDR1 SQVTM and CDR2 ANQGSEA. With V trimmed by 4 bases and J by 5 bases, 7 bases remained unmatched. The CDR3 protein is CSVVTGAWTEAFF. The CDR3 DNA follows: TGCAGCGTTGTCACAGGGGCTTGGACTGAAGCTTTCTTT.

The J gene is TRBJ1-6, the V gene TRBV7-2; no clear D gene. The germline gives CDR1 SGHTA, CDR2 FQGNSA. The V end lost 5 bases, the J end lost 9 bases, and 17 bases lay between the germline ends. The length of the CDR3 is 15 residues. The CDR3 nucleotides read TGTGCCAGCAGCCTGGAGGCCTCGCGCGGTTCACCCCTCCACTTT. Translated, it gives CASSLEASRGSPLHF. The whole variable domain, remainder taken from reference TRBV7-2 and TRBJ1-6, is GAGVSQSPSNKVTEKGKDVELRCDPISGHTALYWYRQSLGQGLEFLIYFQGNSAPDKSGLPSDRFSAERTGGSVSTLTIQRTQQEDSAVYLCASSLEASRGSPLHFGNGTRLTVT.

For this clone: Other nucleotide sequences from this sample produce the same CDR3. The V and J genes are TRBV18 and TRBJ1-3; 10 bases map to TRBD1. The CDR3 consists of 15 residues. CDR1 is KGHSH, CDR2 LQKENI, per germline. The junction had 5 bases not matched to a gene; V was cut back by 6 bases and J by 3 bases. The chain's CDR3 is CASSPGTGDGNTIYF. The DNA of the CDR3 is TGTGCCAGCTCGCCCGGGACAGGGGATGGAAACACCATATATTTT. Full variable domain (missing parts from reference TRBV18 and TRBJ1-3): NAGVMQNPRHLVRRRGQEARLRCSPMKGHSHVYWYRQLPEEGLKFMVYLQKENIIDESGMPKERFSAEFPKEGPSILRIQQVVRGDSAAYFCASSPGTGDGNTIYFGEGSWLTVV.

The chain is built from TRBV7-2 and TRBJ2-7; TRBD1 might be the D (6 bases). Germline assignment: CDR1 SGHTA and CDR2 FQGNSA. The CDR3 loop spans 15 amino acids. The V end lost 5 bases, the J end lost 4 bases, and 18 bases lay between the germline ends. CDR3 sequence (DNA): TGTGCCAGCAGCACCTCGGGACACGCCGCTTACGAGCAGTACGTC. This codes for CASSTSGHAAYEQYV.

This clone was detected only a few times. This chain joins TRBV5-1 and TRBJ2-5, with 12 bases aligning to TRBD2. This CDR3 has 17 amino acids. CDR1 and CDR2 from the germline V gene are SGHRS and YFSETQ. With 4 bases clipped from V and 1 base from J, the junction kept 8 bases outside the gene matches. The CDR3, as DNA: TGCGCCAGCAGCGCACGCCCTAGCGGGGGGGCCCAAGAGACCCAGTACTTC. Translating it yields CASSARPSGGAQETQYF.

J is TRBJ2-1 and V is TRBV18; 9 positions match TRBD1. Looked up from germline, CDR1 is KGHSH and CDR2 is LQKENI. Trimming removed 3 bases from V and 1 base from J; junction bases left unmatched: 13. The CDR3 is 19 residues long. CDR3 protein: CASSPSRSGGTGSYNEQFF. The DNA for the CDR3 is TGTGCCAGCTCACCCAGTCGGAGTGGCGGGACAGGGTCCTACAATGAGCAGTTCTTC.

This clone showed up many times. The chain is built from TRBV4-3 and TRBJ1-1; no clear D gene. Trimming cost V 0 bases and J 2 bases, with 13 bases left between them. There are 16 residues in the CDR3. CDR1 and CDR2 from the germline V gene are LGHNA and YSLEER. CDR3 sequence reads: CASSQEGLSFNTEAFF. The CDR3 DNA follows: TGCGCCAGCAGCCAAGAAGGACTCAGCTTTAACACTGAAGCTTTCTTT.

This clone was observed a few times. CDR3 protein: CASSPQGLSDTQYF. In DNA form, the CDR3 reads TGCGCCAGCAGCCCCCAGGGATTATCAGATACGCAGTATTTT. The V and J genes are TRBV5-1 and TRBJ2-3, with a possible D match to TRBD1 (5 bases). Germline CDR1 is SGHRS and CDR2 is YFSETQ. Trimming removed 4 bases at V and 4 bases at J, with 13 bases between. This CDR3 comprises 14 residues. The full variable domain, completed using reference TRBV5-1 and TRBJ2-3, is KAGVTQTPRYLIKTRGQQVTLSCSPISGHRSVSWYQQTPGQGLQFLFEYFSETQRNKGNFPGRFSGRQFSNSRSEMNVSTLELGDSALYLCASSPQGLSDTQYFGPGTRLTVL.

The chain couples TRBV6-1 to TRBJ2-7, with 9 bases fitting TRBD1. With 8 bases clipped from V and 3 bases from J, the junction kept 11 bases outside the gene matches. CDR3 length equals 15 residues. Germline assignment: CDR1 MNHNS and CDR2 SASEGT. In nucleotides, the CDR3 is TGTGCCAGCTGGACCCCGGGACAGGGCAACTACGAGCAGTACTTC. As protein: CASWTPGQGNYEQYF.

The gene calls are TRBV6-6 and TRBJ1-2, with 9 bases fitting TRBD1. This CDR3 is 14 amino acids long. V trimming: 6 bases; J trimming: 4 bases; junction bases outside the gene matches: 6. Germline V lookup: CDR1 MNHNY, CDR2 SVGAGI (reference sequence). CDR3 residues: CASSRSTGGYGYTF. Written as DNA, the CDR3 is TGTGCCAGCAGCCGATCGACAGGGGGCTATGGCTACACCTTC.

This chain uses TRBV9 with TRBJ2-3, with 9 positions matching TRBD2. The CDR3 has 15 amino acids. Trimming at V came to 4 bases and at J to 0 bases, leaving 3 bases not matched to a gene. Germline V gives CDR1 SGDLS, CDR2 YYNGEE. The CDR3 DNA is TGTGCCAGCAGCCTGACTAGCGGTAGCACAGATACGCAGTATTTT. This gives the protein CASSLTSGSTDTQYF.

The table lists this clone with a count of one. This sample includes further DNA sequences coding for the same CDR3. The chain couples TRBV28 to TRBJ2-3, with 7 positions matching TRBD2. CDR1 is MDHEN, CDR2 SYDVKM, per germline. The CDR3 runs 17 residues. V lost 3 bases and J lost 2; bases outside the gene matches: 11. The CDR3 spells CASSFYGLVANTDTQYF. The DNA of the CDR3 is TGTGCCAGCAGTTTTTACGGACTAGTGGCCAACACAGATACGCAGTATTTT.

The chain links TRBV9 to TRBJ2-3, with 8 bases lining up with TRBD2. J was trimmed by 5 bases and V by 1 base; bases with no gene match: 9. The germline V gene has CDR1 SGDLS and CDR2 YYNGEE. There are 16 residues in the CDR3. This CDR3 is CASSVTQRGYGDTQYF. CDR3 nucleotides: TGTGCCAGCAGCGTAACTCAGCGGGGGTATGGAGATACGCAGTATTTT.

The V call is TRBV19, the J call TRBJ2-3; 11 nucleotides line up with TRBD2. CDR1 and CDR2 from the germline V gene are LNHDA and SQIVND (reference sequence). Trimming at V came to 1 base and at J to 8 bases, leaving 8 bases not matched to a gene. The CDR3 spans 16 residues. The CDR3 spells CASSIGPPGTSGTQYF. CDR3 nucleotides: TGTGCCAGTAGTATAGGTCCCCCGGGGACTAGCGGTACGCAGTATTTT.

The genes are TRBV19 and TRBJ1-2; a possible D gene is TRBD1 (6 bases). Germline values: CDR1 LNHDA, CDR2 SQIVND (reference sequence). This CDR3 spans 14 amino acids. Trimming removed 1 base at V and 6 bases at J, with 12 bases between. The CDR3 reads CASSIAWAGDGYTF. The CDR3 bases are TGTGCCAGTAGTATAGCATGGGCAGGGGATGGCTACACCTTC.

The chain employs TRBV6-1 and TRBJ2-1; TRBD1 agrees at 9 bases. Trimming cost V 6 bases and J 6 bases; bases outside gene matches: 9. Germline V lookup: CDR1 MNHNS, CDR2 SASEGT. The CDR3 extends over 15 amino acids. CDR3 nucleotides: TGTGCCAGCAGGACCCCCCGGACAGGGGTCAATGAGCAGTTCTTC. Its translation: CASRTPRTGVNEQFF.

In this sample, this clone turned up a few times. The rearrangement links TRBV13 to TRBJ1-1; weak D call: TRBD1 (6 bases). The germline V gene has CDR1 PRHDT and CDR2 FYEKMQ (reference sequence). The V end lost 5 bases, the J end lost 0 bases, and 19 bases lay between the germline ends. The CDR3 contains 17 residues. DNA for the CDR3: TGTGCCAGCAGCCCCGGACAGAACCCCCTCATGAACACTGAAGCTTTCTTT. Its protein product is CASSPGQNPLMNTEAFF. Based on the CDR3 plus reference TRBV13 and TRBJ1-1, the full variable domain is AAGVIQSPRHLIKEKRETATLKCYPIPRHDTVYWYQQGPGQDPQFLISFYEKMQSDKGSIPDRFSAQQFSDYHSELNMSSLELGDSALYFCASSPGQNPLMNTEAFFGQGTRLTVV.